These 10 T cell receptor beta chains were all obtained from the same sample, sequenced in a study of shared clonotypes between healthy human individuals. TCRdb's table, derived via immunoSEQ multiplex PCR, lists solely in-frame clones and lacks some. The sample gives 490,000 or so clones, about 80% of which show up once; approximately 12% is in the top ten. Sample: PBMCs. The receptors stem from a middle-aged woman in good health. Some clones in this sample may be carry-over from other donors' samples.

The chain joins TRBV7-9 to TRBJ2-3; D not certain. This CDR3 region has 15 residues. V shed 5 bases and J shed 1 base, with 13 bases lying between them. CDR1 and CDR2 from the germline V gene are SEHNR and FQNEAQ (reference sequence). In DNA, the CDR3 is TGTGCCAGCAGCCCAGACCTACAAGGCACAGATACGCAGTATTTT. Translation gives CASSPDLQGTDTQYF. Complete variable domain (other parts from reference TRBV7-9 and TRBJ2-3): DTGVSQNPRHKITKRGQNVTFRCDPISEHNRLYWYRQTLGQGPEFLTYFQNEAQLEKSRLLSDRFSAERPKGSFSTLEIQRTEQGDSAMYLCASSPDLQGTDTQYFGPGTRLTVL.

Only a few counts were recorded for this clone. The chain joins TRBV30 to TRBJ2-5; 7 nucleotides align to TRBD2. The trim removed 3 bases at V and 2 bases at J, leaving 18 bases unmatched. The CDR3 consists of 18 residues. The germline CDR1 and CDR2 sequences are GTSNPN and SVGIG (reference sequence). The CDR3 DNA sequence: TGTGCCTGGAGCCGAAAAGACCTGCCGGGACTACCACAAGAGACCCAGTACTTC. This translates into CAWSRKDLPGLPQETQYF.

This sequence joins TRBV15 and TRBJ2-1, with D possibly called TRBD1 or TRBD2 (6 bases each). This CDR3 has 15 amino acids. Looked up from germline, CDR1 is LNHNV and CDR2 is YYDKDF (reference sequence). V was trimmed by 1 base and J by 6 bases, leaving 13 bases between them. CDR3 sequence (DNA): TGTGCCACCAGCAGAGGGTCAGGAGGGGGCAATGAGCAGTTCTTC. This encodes CATSRGSGGGNEQFF.

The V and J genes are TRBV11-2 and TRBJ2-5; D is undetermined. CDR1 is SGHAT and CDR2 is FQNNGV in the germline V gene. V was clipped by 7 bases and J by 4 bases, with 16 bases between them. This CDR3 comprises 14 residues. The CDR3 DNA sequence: TGTGCCAGCACCCCACCCTCCCGATTAGAGACCCAGTACTTC. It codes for CASTPPSRLETQYF. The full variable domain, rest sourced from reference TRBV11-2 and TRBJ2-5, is EAGVAQSPRYKIIEKRQSVAFWCNPISGHATLYWYQQILGQGPKLLIQFQNNGVVDDSQLPKDRFSAERLKGVDSTLKIQPAKLEDSAVYLCASTPPSRLETQYFGPGTRLLVL.

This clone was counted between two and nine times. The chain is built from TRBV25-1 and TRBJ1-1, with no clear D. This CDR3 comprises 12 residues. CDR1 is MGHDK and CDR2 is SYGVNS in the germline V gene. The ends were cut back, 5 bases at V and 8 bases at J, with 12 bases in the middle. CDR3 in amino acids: CASSRNEGEAFF. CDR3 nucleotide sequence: TGTGCCAGCAGTCGGAATGAAGGGGAAGCTTTCTTT.

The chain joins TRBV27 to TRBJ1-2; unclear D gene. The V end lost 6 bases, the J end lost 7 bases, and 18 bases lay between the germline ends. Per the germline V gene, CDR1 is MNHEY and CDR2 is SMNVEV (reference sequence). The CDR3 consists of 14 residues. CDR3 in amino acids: CASRSARVKSGYTF. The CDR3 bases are TGTGCCAGCAGATCGGCGCGGGTAAAATCTGGCTACACCTTC.

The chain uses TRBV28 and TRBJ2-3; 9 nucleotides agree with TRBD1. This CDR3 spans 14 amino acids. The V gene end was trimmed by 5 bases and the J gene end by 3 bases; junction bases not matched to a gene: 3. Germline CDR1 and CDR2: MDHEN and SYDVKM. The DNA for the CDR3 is TGTGCCAGCAGTGGACAGGGGTGGACAGATACGCAGTATTTT. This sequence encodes CASSGQGWTDTQYF.

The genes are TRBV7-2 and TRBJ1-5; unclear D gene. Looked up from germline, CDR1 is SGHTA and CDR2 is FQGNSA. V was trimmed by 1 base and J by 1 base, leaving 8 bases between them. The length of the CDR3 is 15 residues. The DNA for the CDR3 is TGTGCCAGCAGCTTAGGGTGGGGAAGCAATCAGCCCCAGCATTTT. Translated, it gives CASSLGWGSNQPQHF.

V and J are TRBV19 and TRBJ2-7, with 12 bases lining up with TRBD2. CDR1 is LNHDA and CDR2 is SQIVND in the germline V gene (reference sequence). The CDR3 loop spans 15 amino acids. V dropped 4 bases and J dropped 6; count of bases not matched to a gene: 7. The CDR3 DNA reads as TGTGCCAGTAGTAAAAGACTAGCGGGAGAAGCCGAGCAGTACTTC. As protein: CASSKRLAGEAEQYF.

The CDR3, as DNA: TGCGCCAGCAGCTTGGAATCGCCAGGGAGCACAGATACGCAGTATTTT. This translates into CASSLESPGSTDTQYF. This chain connects TRBV5-1 to TRBJ2-3, with D possibly being TRBD1 (5 bases). This CDR3 comprises 16 residues. V gave up 0 bases and J gave up 0 bases, with 11 bases separating them. Germline CDR1 SGHRS, CDR2 YFSETQ.